This T cell receptor (beta chain) originates from a study of OX40 agonist ivuxolimab in advanced cancers. At the level of the study: Hepatocellular carcinoma, melanoma, renal cell or head and neck cancer occurred in dose-escalation patients. Regarding the study as a whole: Among the lowest peripheral clonal expansion occurred in 0.1-3.0 mg/kg partial responders.

As for this clone: Its antigen is not known.

Assay used: immunoSEQ multiplex PCR; TCRdb lists only in-frame clones, some missing. Among just over 14,000 clones listed, more than 80% were seen once. V was clipped by 6 bases and J by 2 bases; unmatched bases: 11. The CDR3 extends over 15 amino acids. Germline CDR1 is SQVTM and CDR2 is ANQGSEA. The rearrangement links TRBV29-1 to TRBJ2-7; 9 nucleotides agree with TRBD1. This material consisted of CD4+ or CD8+ T cells sorted from blood, taken in a trial of the OX40 agonist ivuxolimab. This clonotype originated in an adult with an advanced solid tumor such as melanoma, head and neck, liver or kidney cancer. DNA of the CDR3: TGCAGCGTCAAGGGTCGGGACAGGGACCCCTACGAGCAGTACTTC. As protein: CSVKGRDRDPYEQYF.